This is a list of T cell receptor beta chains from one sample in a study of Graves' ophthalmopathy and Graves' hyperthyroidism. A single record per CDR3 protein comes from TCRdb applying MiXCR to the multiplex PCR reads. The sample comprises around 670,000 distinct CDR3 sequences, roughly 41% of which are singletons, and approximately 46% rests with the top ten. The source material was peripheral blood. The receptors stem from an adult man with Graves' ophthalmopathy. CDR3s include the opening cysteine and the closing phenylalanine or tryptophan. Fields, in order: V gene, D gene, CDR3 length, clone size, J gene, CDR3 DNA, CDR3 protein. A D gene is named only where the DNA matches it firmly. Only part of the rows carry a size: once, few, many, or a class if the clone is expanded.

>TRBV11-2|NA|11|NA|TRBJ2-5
TGTGCCAGCAACATTCAAGAGACCCAGTACTTC
CASNIQETQYF
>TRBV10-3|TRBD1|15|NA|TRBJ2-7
TGTGCCATCAGTGGTCGGACAGGGGGAAAGTACGAGCAGTACTTC
CAISGRTGGKYEQYF
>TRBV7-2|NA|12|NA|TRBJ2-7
TGTGCCAGCAGGCGATGGGTATACGAGCAGTACTTC
CASRRWVYEQYF
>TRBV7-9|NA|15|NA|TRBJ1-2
TGTGCCAGCAGCTTAGCACAGCCTACTAACTATGGCTACACCTTC
CASSLAQPTNYGYTF
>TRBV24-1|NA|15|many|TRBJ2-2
TGTGCCACCAGTGATTTGGGGGGAGACACCGGGGAGCTGTTTTTT
CATSDLGGDTGELFF
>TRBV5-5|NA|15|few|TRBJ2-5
TGTGCCAGCAGCCCAGGGGGGGGGGACCAAGAGACCCAGTACTTC
CASSPGGGDQETQYF
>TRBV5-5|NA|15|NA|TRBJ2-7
TGTGCCAGCAGCTTGGGGTCAGGGGCGCACTACGAGCAGTACTTC
CASSLGSGAHYEQYF
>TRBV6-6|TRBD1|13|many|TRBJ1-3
TGTGCCAGCAGGCGGGACAGCGGAAACACCATATATTTT
CASRRDSGNTIYF
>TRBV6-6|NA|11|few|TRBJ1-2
TGTGCCATTGGAGATCACTATGGCTACACCTTC
CAIGDHYGYTF
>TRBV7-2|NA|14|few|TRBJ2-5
TGTGCCAGCAGCTTAAGTAATCCTGGGGAGACCCAGTACTTC
CASSLSNPGETQYF
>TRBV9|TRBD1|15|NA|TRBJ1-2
TGTGCCAGCAGCGCCCTACTAACAGGGGGCTTTGGCGACACCTTC
CASSALLTGGFGDTF
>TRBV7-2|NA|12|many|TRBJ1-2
TGTGCCAGCAGCTTAGACGTTAGCGGCTACACCTTC
CASSLDVSGYTF
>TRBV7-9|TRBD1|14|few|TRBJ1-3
TGTGCCAGCAGCGAAACAGGGGCTGGAAACACCATATATTTT
CASSETGAGNTIYF
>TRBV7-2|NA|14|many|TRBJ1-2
TGTGCCAGCAGCCCTGCGACGGGCGTCTATGGCTACACCTTC
CASSPATGVYGYTF
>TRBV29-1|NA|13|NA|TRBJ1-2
TGCAGCGTTGACGTGGTCAGGGGAAGGGGCTACACCTTC
CSVDVVRGRGYTF
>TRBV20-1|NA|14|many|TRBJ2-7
TGCAGTGCTCAGACCACCCCAAGGCCCTACGAGCAGTACTTC
CSAQTTPRPYEQYF
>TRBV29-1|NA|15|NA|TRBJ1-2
TGCAGCGTTGAAAACCAATACACACAGGGTGGTGGCTACACCTTC
CSVENQYTQGGGYTF
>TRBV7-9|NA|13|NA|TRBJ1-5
TGTGCCAGCTCGGCAGGGGTCAATCAGCCCCAGCATTTT
CASSAGVNQPQHF
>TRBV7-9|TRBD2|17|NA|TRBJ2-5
TGTGCCAGCAGCCCTTTCTTGAGACTAGCGGGGAAAGAGACCCAGTACTTC
CASSPFLRLAGKETQYF
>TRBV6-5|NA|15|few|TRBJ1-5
TGTGCCAGCACCCAAATAGGGCAAGGGGTCCAGCCCCAGCATTTT
CASTQIGQGVQPQHF
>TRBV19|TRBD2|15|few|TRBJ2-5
TGTGCCAGTAGTCGTAGCGGGAGGGCATGGGAGACCCGGTACTTC
CASSRSGRAWETRYF
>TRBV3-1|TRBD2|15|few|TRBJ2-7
TGTGCCAGCAGCCGACTAGCGGGGGGCTACGTGGAGCAGTACTTC
CASSRLAGGYVEQYF
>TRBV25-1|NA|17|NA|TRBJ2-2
TGTGCCAGCACCCTAAGAGGGGGTAATATGAACACCGGGGAGCTGTTTTTT
CASTLRGGNMNTGELFF
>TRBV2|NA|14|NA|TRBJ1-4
TGTGCCAGCAGTGCGACTAGCGGGAATGAAAAACTGTTTTTT
CASSATSGNEKLFF
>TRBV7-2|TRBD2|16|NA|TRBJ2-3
TGTGCCAGCAGCGGAAGGACTAGCGGGAGTACAGATACGCAGTATTTT
CASSGRTSGSTDTQYF
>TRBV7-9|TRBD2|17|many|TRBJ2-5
TGTGCCAGCAGCTTAGCTTCAGGACTAGCGGGAAAAGAGACCCAGTACTTC
CASSLASGLAGKETQYF
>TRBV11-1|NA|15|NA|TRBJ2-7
TGTGCCAGTAGTATTCCCCGGGACGGGTCCTACGAGCAGTACTTC
CASSIPRDGSYEQYF
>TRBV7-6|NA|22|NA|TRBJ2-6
TGTGCCAGCAGCTTGCGGGCGGCGGTTTGGGTAGCAGGGAGCGCTGGGGCCAACGTCCTGACTTTC
CASSLRAAVWVAGSAGANVLTF
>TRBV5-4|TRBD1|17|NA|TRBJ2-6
TGTGCCAGCAGCCGGGGACAGGTTTTCTCTGGGGCCAACGTCCTGACTTTC
CASSRGQVFSGANVLTF
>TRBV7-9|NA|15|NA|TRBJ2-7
TGTGCCAGCAGCTATGGACTGGGGCGACTCTACGAGCAGTACTTC
CASSYGLGRLYEQYF
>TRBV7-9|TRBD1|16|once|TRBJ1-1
TGTGCCAGCAGCTACGTCCGGGACAGACAGAACACTGAAGCTTTCTTT
CASSYVRDRQNTEAFF
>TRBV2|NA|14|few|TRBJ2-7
TGTGCCAGCAGCCAAGCGGGCGAATCCTACGAGCAGTACTTC
CASSQAGESYEQYF
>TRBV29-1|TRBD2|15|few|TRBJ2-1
TGCAGCGTTGAAGCTTCGGCTAGCGGGAGAGGTGAGCAGTTCTTC
CSVEASASGRGEQFF
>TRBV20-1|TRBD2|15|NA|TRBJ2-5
TGCAGTGCTAGAGATCCAGCGGGGACGGAAGAGGCCCAGTACTTC
CSARDPAGTEEAQYF
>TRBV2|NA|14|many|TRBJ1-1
TGTGCCAGCAGTTTAGGCGGGGGCAGGGGTGAAGCTTTCTTT
CASSLGGGRGEAFF
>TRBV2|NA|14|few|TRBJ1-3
TGTGCCAGCAGTTCAGTGTCTAGTGGAAACACCATATATTTT
CASSSVSSGNTIYF
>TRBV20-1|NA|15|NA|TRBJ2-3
TGCAGTGCTATCTACGGAGGGGCCGGCACAGATACGCAGTATTTT
CSAIYGGAGTDTQYF
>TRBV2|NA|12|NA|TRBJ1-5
TGTGCCAGCAGTTCACAAGGCGGGCCCCAGCATTTT
CASSSQGGPQHF
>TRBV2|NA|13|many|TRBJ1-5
TGTGCCAGCCGGGCGGGTGGCAATCAGCCCCAGCATTTT
CASRAGGNQPQHF
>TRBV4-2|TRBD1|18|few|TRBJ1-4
TGTGCCAGCAGCGAAGACCGGGACAGCTATGCAACTAATGAAAAACTGTTTTTT
CASSEDRDSYATNEKLFF
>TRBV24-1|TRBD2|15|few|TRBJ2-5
TGTGCCAGCAGTTCGACTAGCGGGAGGCGTGAGACCCAGTACTTC
CASSSTSGRRETQYF
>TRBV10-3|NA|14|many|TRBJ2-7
TGTGCCACCGCACGCGATCAAGGGGCTTGGGAGCAGTACTTC
CATARDQGAWEQYF
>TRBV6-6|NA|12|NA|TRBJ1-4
TGTGCCAGCAGTAGAGAGCGTGAAAAACTGTTTTTT
CASSREREKLFF
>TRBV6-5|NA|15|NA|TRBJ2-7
TGTGCCAGCAGTTACTCGCCGGAGACCTCCTACGAGCAGTACTTC
CASSYSPETSYEQYF
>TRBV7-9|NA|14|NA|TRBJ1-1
TGTGCCAGCAGCTTAGGTGGACAGCACACTGAAGCTTTCTTT
CASSLGGQHTEAFF
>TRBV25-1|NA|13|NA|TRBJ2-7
TGTGCCAGCAGCCGTGGCGGCGTGGGCGAGCAGTACTTC
CASSRGGVGEQYF
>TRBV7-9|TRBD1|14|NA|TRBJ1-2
TGTGCCAGCAGCTTAGAGCAGGGGGCGCGTGGCTACACCTTC
CASSLEQGARGYTF
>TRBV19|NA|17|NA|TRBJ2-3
TGTGCCAGTAGTATCTCCCACTCTAGAGGTAGCACAGATACGCAGTATTTT
CASSISHSRGSTDTQYF
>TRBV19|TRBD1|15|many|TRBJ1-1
TGTGCCAGTAGTCCCGGACAGGGACGCTACACTGAAGCTTTCTTT
CASSPGQGRYTEAFF
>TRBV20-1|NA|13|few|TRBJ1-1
TGCAGTGCGCCCCGGGGGGCAAACACTGAAGCTTTCTTT
CSAPRGANTEAFF
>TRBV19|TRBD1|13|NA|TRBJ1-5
TGTGCCAGTACTATGACAGGGACAGAGACCCAGCATTTT
CASTMTGTETQHF
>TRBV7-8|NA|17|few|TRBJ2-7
TGTGCCAGCAGCTTAGGGGCGACAGGTCCCATTCCCTACGAGCAGTACTTC
CASSLGATGPIPYEQYF
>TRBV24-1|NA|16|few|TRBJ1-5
TGTGCCAGCAGCGGAATACAGGGTTCTAACAATCAGCCCCAGCATTTT
CASSGIQGSNNQPQHF
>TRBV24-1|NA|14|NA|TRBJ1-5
TGTGCCAGCTGTCCGGGTTGGGGCAATCAGCCCCAGCATTTT
CASCPGWGNQPQHF
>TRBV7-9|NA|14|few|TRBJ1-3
TGTGCCAGCAGCTTTGGGACGATAGGAAACACCATATATTTT
CASSFGTIGNTIYF
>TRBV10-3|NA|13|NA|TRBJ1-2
TGTGCCAGCAGTGAAGGATTAATGTATGGCTACACCTTC
CASSEGLMYGYTF